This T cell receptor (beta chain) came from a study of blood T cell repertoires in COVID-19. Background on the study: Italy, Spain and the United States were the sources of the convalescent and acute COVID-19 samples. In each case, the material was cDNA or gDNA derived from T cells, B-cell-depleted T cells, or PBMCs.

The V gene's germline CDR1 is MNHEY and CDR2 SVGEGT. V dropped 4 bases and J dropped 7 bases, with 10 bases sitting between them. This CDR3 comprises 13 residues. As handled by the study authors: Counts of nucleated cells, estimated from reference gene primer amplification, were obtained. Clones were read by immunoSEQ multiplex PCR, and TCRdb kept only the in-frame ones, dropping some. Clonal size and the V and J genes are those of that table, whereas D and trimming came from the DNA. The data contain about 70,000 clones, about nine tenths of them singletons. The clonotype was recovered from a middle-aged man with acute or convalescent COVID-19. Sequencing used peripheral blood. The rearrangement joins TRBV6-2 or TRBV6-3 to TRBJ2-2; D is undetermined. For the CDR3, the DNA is TGTGCCAGCAGTTCTCACCAGAACGGGGAGCTGTTTTTT. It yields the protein CASSSHQNGELFF.